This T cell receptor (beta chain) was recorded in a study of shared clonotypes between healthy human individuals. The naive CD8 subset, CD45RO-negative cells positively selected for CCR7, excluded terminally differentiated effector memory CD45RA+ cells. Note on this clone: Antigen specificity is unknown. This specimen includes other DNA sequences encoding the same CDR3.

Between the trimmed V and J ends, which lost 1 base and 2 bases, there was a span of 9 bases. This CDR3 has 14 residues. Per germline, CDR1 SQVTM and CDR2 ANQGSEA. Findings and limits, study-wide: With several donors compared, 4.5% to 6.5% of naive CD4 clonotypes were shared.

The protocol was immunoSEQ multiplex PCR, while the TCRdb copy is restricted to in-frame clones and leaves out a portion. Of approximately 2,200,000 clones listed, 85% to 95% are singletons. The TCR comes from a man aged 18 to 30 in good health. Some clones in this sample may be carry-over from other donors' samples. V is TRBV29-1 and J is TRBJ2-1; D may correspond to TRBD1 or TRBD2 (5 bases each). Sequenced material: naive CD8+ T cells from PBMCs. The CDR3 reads CSVEAGRTYNEQFF. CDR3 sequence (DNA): TGCAGCGTTGAAGCGGGACGTACCTACAATGAGCAGTTCTTC.